A single sample is the source of the 32 T cell receptor beta chains below, sequenced in a study of Graves' ophthalmopathy and Graves' hyperthyroidism. Beta-chain TCR CDR3 regions were amplified from RNA transcripts. A first-round RT-PCR used HTBI primers, followed by a second-round multiplex PCR. One entry per CDR3 protein, called by TCRdb with MiXCR from the multiplex PCR reads. The sample has over a million distinct CDR3 sequences, about 36% seen once. The sequencing sample was made of peripheral blood or thyroid tissue (not recorded which). These receptors all come from an adult man with Graves' hyperthyroidism.

This clonotype was observed at least ten times. V and J are TRBV11-3 and TRBJ2-5; no definite D call. Germline CDR1 is SGHNT and CDR2 is YENEEA. This CDR3 region has 14 residues. Between the trimmed V and J ends, which lost 5 bases and 2 bases, there was a span of 12 bases. The CDR3 region has the DNA TGTGCCAGCAGCCCTTGGAACCAGCAAGAGACCCAGTACTTC. Amino acid sequence: CASSPWNQQETQYF.

The chain has TRBV6-5 and TRBJ2-5; TRBD1 is a possible D gene (5 bases). V lost 6 bases and J 4 bases, leaving 24 bases between the germline ends. The CDR3 is 17 residues long. CDR1 and CDR2 (germline): MNHEY, SVGAGI. In nucleotides, the CDR3 is TGTGCCAGCAGCCACGGGTGGGGCGACAGAATCGGAGAGACCCAGTACTTC. It specifies CASSHGWGDRIGETQYF.

The chain carries TRBV4-3 and TRBJ2-7, with D perhaps TRBD2 (5 bases). Trimming pared 1 base from V and 6 bases from J, leaving 10 bases between. CDR1 is LGHNA and CDR2 is YSLEER in the germline V gene. The CDR3 has 13 amino acids. CDR3 sequence: CASSQVEGSEQYF. Written as DNA, the CDR3 is TGCGCCAGCAGCCAAGTTGAGGGTTCCGAGCAGTACTTC.

This clonotype was seen only a few times. DNA of the CDR3: TGTGCCACCAGTGATTTGAGTTCCGGTGCCTACAATGAGCAGTTCTTC. Protein sequence: CATSDLSSGAYNEQFF. The chain uses TRBV24-1 and TRBJ2-1, with D unresolved. There are 16 residues in the CDR3. Trimming removed 0 bases at V and 2 bases at J, with 10 bases between. Looked up from germline, CDR1 is KGHDR and CDR2 is SFDVKD.

This clonotype appeared many times. The CDR3 nucleotides read TGCGCCAGCAGCCAAGCCCGGAGTTCCAATCAGCCCCAGCATTTT. Translation: CASSQARSSNQPQHF. The rearrangement links TRBV4-3 to TRBJ1-5; D is unresolved. The germline gives CDR1 LGHNA, CDR2 YSLEER. This CDR3 has 15 amino acids. The V end lost 1 base, the J end lost 3 bases, and 10 bases lay between the germline ends.

This clonotype was recorded a few times. The chain joins TRBV6-6 to TRBJ2-7, with a tentative D call TRBD1 (6 bases). CDR1 MNHNY and CDR2 SVGAGI come from the germline V gene (reference sequence). V lost 8 bases, J lost 0 bases, and 14 bases lay in between. The CDR3 spans 14 residues. The CDR3 loop reads CASGPGHSSYEQYF. The CDR3 DNA reads as TGTGCCAGCGGTCCGGGACACAGCTCCTACGAGCAGTACTTC.

This clonotype was seen just once. At one boundary the junction diverges from the germline segment, which might be a read error. This chain connects TRBV7-2 to TRBJ2-5; 10 nucleotides agree with TRBD2. CDR3 size: 18 residues. Per the germline V gene, CDR1 is SGHTA and CDR2 is FQGNSA. This CDR3 reads CASSQDPAPAGGPETQYF. In DNA form, the CDR3 reads TGCGCCAGCAGCCAAGATCCCGCCCCAGCGGGGGGGCCGGAGACCCAGTACTTC.

In regard to this clonotype: Possible read error: a much larger clone is one base away. The chain recombines TRBV9 with TRBJ2-6; no firm D call. This CDR3 has 16 amino acids. Trimming shortened V by 3 bases and J by 4 bases, and 14 bases separated the two germline ends. Germline CDR1 and CDR2: SGDLS and YYNGEE. This chain's CDR3 is CASSARHGFGANVLTF. In nucleotides, the CDR3 is TGTGCCAGCAGCGCCAGGCATGGGTTCGGGGCCAACGTCCTGACTTTC.

This clonotype was recorded at least ten times. The chain employs TRBV12-3 or TRBV12-4 and TRBJ2-7, with a possible D match to TRBD2 (5 bases). V lost 4 bases, J lost 5 bases, and 9 bases lay in between. This CDR3 region has 12 residues. The chain's CDR3 is CASSSGFDEQYF. CDR3 in DNA: TGTGCCAGCAGTTCGGGGTTCGACGAGCAGTACTTC.

The chain combines TRBV9 with TRBJ2-1; possible D gene TRBD1, 6 bases. CDR3 length equals 11 residues. Trimming pared 8 bases from V and 5 bases from J, leaving 8 bases between. Germline V gene data show CDR1 as SGDLS and CDR2 as YYNGEE. DNA for the CDR3: TGTGCCAGTGGGGGCAACAATGAGCAGTTCTTC. It codes for CASGGNNEQFF.

V usage is TRBV12-3 or TRBV12-4 and J usage is TRBJ1-5; no firm D call. The V end was cut by 8 bases, the J end by 3 bases, with 8 bases between. The CDR3 is 12 residues long. The CDR3 DNA reads as TGTGCCAGCGGGGTGAACAATCAGCCCCAGCATTTT. Translated, it gives CASGVNNQPQHF.

The rearrangement uses TRBV4-1 and TRBJ2-7, with D tentatively TRBD1 (5 bases). This CDR3 comprises 14 residues. Germline CDR1 MGHRA, CDR2 YSYEKL. V was clipped by 4 bases and J by 2 bases, with 12 bases between them. CDR3 protein: CASSRSQGTYEQYF. CDR3 DNA: TGCGCCAGCAGCCGTTCCCAGGGAACCTACGAGCAGTACTTC.

The chain has TRBV11-2 and TRBJ2-7, with 10 bases lining up with TRBD2. Per the germline V gene, CDR1 is SGHAT and CDR2 is FQNNGV. The CDR3 contains 15 residues. V was clipped by 4 bases and J by 3 bases; unmatched bases: 6. The CDR3 protein is CASSSLKREGYEQYF. For the CDR3, the DNA is TGTGCCAGCAGCTCCTTAAAGCGGGAGGGCTACGAGCAGTACTTC.

The chain links TRBV10-3 to TRBJ1-3, with 10 bases aligning to TRBD1. V lost 2 bases, J lost 8 bases, and 18 bases stayed unmatched. This CDR3 comprises 19 residues. In germline, CDR1 is ENHRY, CDR2 SYGVKD. The DNA of the CDR3 is TGTGCCATCAGTGAGCCGGACAGGGGGATCCCTAACTATGGCTACACCATATATTTT. Its translation: CAISEPDRGIPNYGYTIYF.

Only a few counts were recorded for this clonotype. This chain uses TRBV12-3 or TRBV12-4 with TRBJ1-1; 9 nucleotides match TRBD1. With V trimmed by 6 bases and J by 6 bases, 5 bases remained unmatched. CDR3 length equals 13 residues. The CDR3 region has the DNA TGTGCCAGCAGCTGGGACAGGGCCGCTGAAGCTTTCTTT. This encodes CASSWDRAAEAFF.

This clonotype was seen ten or more times. The V call is TRBV14, the J call TRBJ1-2; D is unresolved. The CDR3 runs to 12 residues. In germline, CDR1 is SGHDN, CDR2 FVKESK. V was pared by 0 bases and J by 8 bases, with 7 bases between. CDR3 bases: TGTGCCAGCAGCCAAGAGCCGGGAGGCTACACCTTC. As protein: CASSQEPGGYTF. Drawing the rest from reference TRBV14 and TRBJ1-2, the complete variable domain is EAGVTQFPSHSVIEKGQTVTLRCDPISGHDNLYWYRRVMGKEIKFLLHFVKESKQDESGMPNNRFLAERTGGTYSTLKVQPAELEDSGVYFCASSQEPGGYTFGSGTRLTVV.

This clonotype has just a few counts. The chain combines TRBV28 with TRBJ2-5; unclear D gene. V lost 7 bases and J lost 5, with 14 bases in between. The CDR3 totals 13 residues. The germline CDR1 and CDR2 sequences are MDHEN and SYDVKM. Here the CDR3 reads CASTDEGLETQYF. For the CDR3, the DNA is TGTGCCAGCACCGACGAAGGCTTGGAGACCCAGTACTTC.

The rearrangement uses TRBV29-1 and TRBJ2-3; a weak D match, TRBD2 (6 bases). The V gene's germline CDR1 is SQVTM and CDR2 ANQGSEA. The V gene lost 7 bases and the J gene lost 0 bases, with 8 bases spanning the gap. The CDR3 has 12 residues. This chain's CDR3 is CSGGTSTDTQYF. The CDR3 DNA follows: TGCAGCGGTGGGACTAGCACAGATACGCAGTATTTT.

This clonotype showed up just a few times. The rearrangement uses TRBV28 and TRBJ2-2; D gene ambiguous. Germline V gene lookup returns CDR1 MDHEN and CDR2 SYDVKM. Trimming removed 1 base from V and 3 bases from J, with 9 bases in between. The CDR3 runs to 15 residues. Here the CDR3 DNA reads TGTGCCAGCAGTTTATTGCTTCGGGACACCGGGGAGCTGTTTTTT. Translating it yields CASSLLLRDTGELFF. The full variable domain, rest sourced from reference TRBV28 and TRBJ2-2, is DVKVTQSSRYLVKRTGEKVFLECVQDMDHENMFWYRQDPGLGLRLIYFSYDVKMKEKGDIPEGYSVSREKKERFSLILESASTNQTSMYLCASSLLLRDTGELFFGEGSRLTVL.

This clonotype was observed at least ten times. The rearrangement links TRBV9 to TRBJ2-5, with a tentative D call TRBD1 (6 bases). The CDR3 has 15 residues. Looked up from germline, CDR1 is SGDLS and CDR2 is YYNGEE. V lost 0 bases to trimming and J lost 5 bases, with 14 bases between them. The CDR3 coding sequence is TGTGCCAGCAGCGTAGCTTCAGGGGTACAGGAGACCCAGTACTTC. As protein: CASSVASGVQETQYF.

As for this clonotype: A read error may be the cause here, since a much bigger clone is one base away. This chain uses TRBV10-2 with TRBJ1-6, with 9 positions matching TRBD1. The CDR3 contains 16 residues. Germline-derived CDR1 and CDR2 are WSHSY and SAAADI. CDR3 sequence (DNA): TGTGCCAGCAGTAGAGACGGGACAGGGCTGAGTCCACCCCTCCACTTT. This codes for CASSRDGTGLSPPLHF.

Details on this clonotype: An end of the junction does not agree with germline; a read error may underlie this. The chain has TRBV20-1 and TRBJ2-7, with 7 bases lining up with TRBD1. Germline V gene lookup returns CDR1 DFQATT and CDR2 SNEGSKA (reference sequence). This CDR3 is built from 14 residues. CDR3 sequence reads: CSASQRTGTYGQYF. The CDR3 DNA reads as TGCAGTGCTAGTCAGCGGACAGGCACCTACGGGCAGTACTTC.

The J gene is TRBJ2-5, the V gene TRBV12-3 or TRBV12-4, with 7 bases lining up with TRBD1. J was trimmed by 3 bases and V by 5 bases; bases with no gene match: 6. This CDR3 has 14 residues. CDR3 sequence: CASSRQGREETQYF. CDR3 in DNA: TGTGCCAGCAGTCGACAGGGCAGAGAAGAGACCCAGTACTTC.

The chain links TRBV28 to TRBJ2-2; D not certain. The CDR3 extends over 16 amino acids. CDR1 is MDHEN, CDR2 SYDVKM, per germline. The V end lost 2 bases, the J end lost 5 bases, and 15 bases lay between the germline ends. The CDR3 DNA reads as TGTGCCAGCAGTTTACAATCTGGGTTTAATACCGGGGAGCTGTTTTTT. Translation gives CASSLQSGFNTGELFF.

The chain has TRBV28 and TRBJ1-5; no clear D. Trimming took off 6 bases at V and 3 bases at J, with 21 bases between the two ends. Looked up from germline, CDR1 is MDHEN and CDR2 is SYDVKM. This CDR3 region has 17 residues. In DNA form, the CDR3 reads TGTGCCAGCAGAAGCTGGGGAGGGATGATCTCCAATCAGCCCCAGCATTTT. This gives the protein CASRSWGGMISNQPQHF.

This chain joins TRBV29-1 and TRBJ1-3; D remains ambiguous. The CDR3 is 11 residues long. Germline CDR1 reads SQVTM; CDR2 reads ANQGSEA. Trimming stripped 6 bases from V and 10 bases from J, with 13 bases between. CDR3 amino acids: CSVDPGLTIYF. DNA of the CDR3: TGCAGCGTCGATCCGGGTTTAACCATATATTTT.

This clonotype occurred many times. CDR3 DNA: TGTGCCAGCAAGCAGGGGAGTAATTCACCCCTCCACTTT. It specifies CASKQGSNSPLHF. The rearrangement links TRBV10-3 to TRBJ1-6; D is possibly TRBD1 (6 bases). The germline gives CDR1 ENHRY, CDR2 SYGVKD. The CDR3 is 13 amino acids. Trimming cost V 10 bases and J 6 bases, with 13 bases left between them.

The CDR3 protein is CASSEDGAAPYEQYF. The CDR3 DNA follows: TGTGCCAGCAGTGAAGACGGCGCAGCTCCCTACGAGCAGTACTTC. V is TRBV6-1 and J is TRBJ2-7, with D unresolved. The germline CDR1 and CDR2 sequences are MNHNS and SASEGT. V lost 1 base to trimming and J lost 2 bases, with 12 bases between them. The CDR3 spans 15 residues.

In this sample, this clonotype turned up a few times. V gene TRBV20-1 combines with J gene TRBJ2-5; the D gene is possibly TRBD1 (5 bases). Germline V gene data show CDR1 as DFQATT and CDR2 as SNEGSKA (reference sequence). The CDR3 has 18 residues. With 6 bases removed from V and 2 bases from J, the gap between germline ends came to 28 bases. This CDR3 reads CSAQDIQGDWGTQETQYF. The CDR3 nucleotides are TGCAGTGCACAAGACATCCAGGGTGATTGGGGCACGCAAGAGACCCAGTACTTC.

In this sample, this clonotype turned up many times. This chain joins TRBV12-3 or TRBV12-4 and TRBJ1-2, with D possibly matching TRBD1 (6 bases). Trimming cost V 5 bases and J 2 bases, with 12 bases left between them. The CDR3 loop spans 14 amino acids. Written as DNA, the CDR3 is TGTGCCAGCAGTGCGACAGGTCCCAACTATGGCTACACCTTC. Protein: CASSATGPNYGYTF.

This clonotype was detected ten times or more. J is TRBJ2-5 and V is TRBV20-1, with 11 nucleotides matching TRBD2. From germline, CDR1 is DFQATT and CDR2 SNEGSKA (reference sequence). V lost 6 bases and J lost 5; bases outside the gene matches: 8. This CDR3 is 14 amino acids long. CDR3 residues: CSAPTSGVSETQYF. The DNA of the CDR3 is TGCAGTGCCCCGACTAGCGGGGTTTCGGAGACCCAGTACTTC.

Many counts were recorded for this clonotype. The chain joins TRBV19 to TRBJ2-7; D may be TRBD2 (6 bases). This CDR3 has 13 residues. Germline CDR1 reads LNHDA; CDR2 reads SQIVND (reference sequence). Between the trimmed V and J ends, which lost 5 bases and 6 bases, there was a span of 14 bases. The CDR3 here is CASSSGLLTEQYF. CDR3 in DNA: TGTGCCAGTAGTTCGGGACTGCTCACCGAGCAGTACTTC.